This T cell receptor (beta chain) was sequenced during a study of early T cells in non-severe SARS-CoV-2 infection (dated by TCRdb to 2020 to 2022). Regarding the study in general: TCR sequencing used bulk RNA from unsorted whole blood, so alpha and beta chains could not be paired.

Set within a cohort of healthcare workers in London, UK, this nested case-control study involved weekly PCR testing of nasopharyngeal swabs along with blood sampling. Between 23 and 31 March 2020, the week of the UK lockdown, healthcare workers were enrolled and then followed up weekly for as long as 16 weeks. This clonotype was seen a few times. It lacks a known antigen. The record has no base qualities; no much larger clone is one base away. The library was obtained by 5' RACE. The sample was run on a NextSeq 500. The TCR library protocol attached unique molecular identifiers to individual cDNA molecules to correct for sequencing error and PCR bias. Both TCR alpha and beta chains were sequenced, and tight co-correlation was observed between alpha and beta sequence abundances in each sample. Concerning the study's data processing: Decombinator V4 was used to annotate the V gene, J gene and CDR3 of the TCR sequences. TCRs were defined as expanded if a significant change between any two time points was detected under a Poisson model with p below 0.0001. Abundances of TCRs were expressed as counts per million after normalisation to the total number of TCRs sequenced in each sample. A search of VDJdb, accessed on 1 November 2021, was run for TCRs annotated to CMV, EBV and SARS-CoV-2, with TCRs annotated for multiple antigens excluded. TCRdb reanalyzed the raw reads on its own, using fastp at Q25 for trimming and MiXCR for clone calling, and kept in-frame beta chains. Rows are unified per CDR3 protein, each entry keeping the most common DNA and genes. The V and J calls and clone size come from TCRdb's table, not from the authors' own analysis. The sample table contains approximately 83,000 distinct CDR3 sequences; only one count was recorded for more than 12% of them. Roughly 3% of the sample goes to the ten largest clones.

What the authors observed across the whole study: Matching against VDJdb was skewed toward anti-spike CD8 responses, likely underestimated virus-specific expansions, and missed private and CD4 specificities.

This sequence originates from an adult who was a healthcare worker with PCR-confirmed SARS-CoV-2 infection or an uninfected control (not recorded which). Sequencing was done on a sample of whole blood.

The encoded CDR3 is CASSAQSHRGGNSPLHF. The nucleotides are TGTGCCAGCAGCGCCCAATCCCACAGGGGGGGCAATTCACCCCTCCACTTT. Recombination connected TRBV5-4 to TRBJ1-6, with TRBD1 matching 8 junction bases. V ends up 4 bases short and J 7 bases short, with an unmatched junction base count of 13. From a lookup of the germline V gene (reference sequence), CDR1 and CDR2 are SGHNT and YYREEE. The CDR3 measures 17 amino acids from cysteine to phenylalanine. Only the CDR3 region is kept as DNA, spanning 51 bases read in frame from base 1.